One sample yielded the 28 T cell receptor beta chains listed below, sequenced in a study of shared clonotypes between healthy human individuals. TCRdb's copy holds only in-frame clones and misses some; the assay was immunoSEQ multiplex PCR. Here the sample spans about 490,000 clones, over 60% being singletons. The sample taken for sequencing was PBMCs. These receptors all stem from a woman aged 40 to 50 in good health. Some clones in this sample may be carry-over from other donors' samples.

The CDR3 loop is CASSQVLAGVGELFF. For the CDR3, the DNA is TGTGCCAGCAGCCAGGTGCTAGCGGGAGTAGGGGAGCTGTTTTTT. This rearrangement joins TRBV14 to TRBJ2-2, with 10 bases that match TRBD2. Germline trimming cut 3 bases from V and 8 bases from J; bases unmatched to any gene: 6. Germline CDR1 SGHDN, CDR2 FVKESK. This CDR3 spans 15 amino acids.

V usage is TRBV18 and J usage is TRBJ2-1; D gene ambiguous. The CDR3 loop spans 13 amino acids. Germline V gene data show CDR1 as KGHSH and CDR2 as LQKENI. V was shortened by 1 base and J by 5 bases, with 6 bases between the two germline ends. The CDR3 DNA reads TGTGCCAGCTCACCACTGAGCGACAATGAGCAGTTCTTC. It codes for CASSPLSDNEQFF. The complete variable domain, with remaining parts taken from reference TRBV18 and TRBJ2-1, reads NAGVMQNPRHLVRRRGQEARLRCSPMKGHSHVYWYRQLPEEGLKFMVYLQKENIIDESGMPKERFSAEFPKEGPSILRIQQVVRGDSAAYFCASSPLSDNEQFFGPGTRLTVL.

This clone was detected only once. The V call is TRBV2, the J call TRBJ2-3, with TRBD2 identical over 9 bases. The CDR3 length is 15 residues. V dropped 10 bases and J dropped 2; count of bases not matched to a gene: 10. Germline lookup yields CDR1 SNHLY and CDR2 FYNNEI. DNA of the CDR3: TGTGCCACCGGAGGACTAGCGACCTACACAGATACGCAGTATTTT. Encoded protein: CATGGLATYTDTQYF.

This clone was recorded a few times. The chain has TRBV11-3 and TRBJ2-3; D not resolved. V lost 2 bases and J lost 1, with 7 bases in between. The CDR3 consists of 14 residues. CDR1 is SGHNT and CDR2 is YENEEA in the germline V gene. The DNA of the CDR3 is TGTGCCAGCAGCTTAACAACAGGCACAGATACGCAGTATTTT. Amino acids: CASSLTTGTDTQYF. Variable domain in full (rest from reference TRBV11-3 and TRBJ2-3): EAGVVQSPRYKIIEKKQPVAFWCNPISGHNTLYWYLQNLGQGPELLIRYENEEAVDDSQLPKDRFSAERLKGVDSTLKIQPAELGDSAVYLCASSLTTGTDTQYFGPGTRLTVL.

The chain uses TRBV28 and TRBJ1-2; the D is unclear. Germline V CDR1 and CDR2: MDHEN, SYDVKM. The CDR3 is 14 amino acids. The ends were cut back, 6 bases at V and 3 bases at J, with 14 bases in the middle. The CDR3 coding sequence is TGTGCCAGCAGCCGGAGGCAGAACTACTATGGCTACACCTTC. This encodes CASSRRQNYYGYTF.

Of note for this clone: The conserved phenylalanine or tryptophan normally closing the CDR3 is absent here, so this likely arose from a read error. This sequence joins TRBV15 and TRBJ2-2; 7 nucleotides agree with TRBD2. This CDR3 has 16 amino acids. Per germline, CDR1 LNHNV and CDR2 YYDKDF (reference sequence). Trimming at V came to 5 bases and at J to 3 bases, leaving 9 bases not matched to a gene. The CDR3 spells CATSSRASGDTGELFL. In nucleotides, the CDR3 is TGTGCCACCAGCTCCCGGGCTAGCGGAGACACCGGGGAGCTGTTTCTT.

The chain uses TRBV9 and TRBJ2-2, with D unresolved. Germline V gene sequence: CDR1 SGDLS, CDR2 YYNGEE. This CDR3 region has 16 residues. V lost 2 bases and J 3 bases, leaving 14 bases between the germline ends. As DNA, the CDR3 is TGTGCCAGCAGCGTCGCTTGGGCCTCCGACACCGGGGAGCTGTTTTTT. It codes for CASSVAWASDTGELFF.

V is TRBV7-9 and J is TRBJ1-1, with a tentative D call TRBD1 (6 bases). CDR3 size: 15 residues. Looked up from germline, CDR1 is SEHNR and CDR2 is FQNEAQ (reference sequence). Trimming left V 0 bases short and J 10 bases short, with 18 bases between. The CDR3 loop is CASSLAGPNRDVAFF. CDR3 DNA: TGTGCCAGCAGCTTAGCGGGCCCAAACAGGGACGTAGCTTTCTTT.

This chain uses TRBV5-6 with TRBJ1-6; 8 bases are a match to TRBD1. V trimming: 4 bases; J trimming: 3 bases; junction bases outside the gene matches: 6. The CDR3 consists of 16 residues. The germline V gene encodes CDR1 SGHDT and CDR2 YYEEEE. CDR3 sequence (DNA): TGTGCCAGCAGCAGGGGGGACAGGCGCTATAATTCACCCCTCCACTTT. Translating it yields CASSRGDRRYNSPLHF.

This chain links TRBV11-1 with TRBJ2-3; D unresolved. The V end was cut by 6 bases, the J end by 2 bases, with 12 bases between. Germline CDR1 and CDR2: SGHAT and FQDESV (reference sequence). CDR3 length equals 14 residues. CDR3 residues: CASSFRGYTDTQYF. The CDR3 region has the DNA TGTGCCAGCAGTTTCCGCGGTTACACAGATACGCAGTATTTT.

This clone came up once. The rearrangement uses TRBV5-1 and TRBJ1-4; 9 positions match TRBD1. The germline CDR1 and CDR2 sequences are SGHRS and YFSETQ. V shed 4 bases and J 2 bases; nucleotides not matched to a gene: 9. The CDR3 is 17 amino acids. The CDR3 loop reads CASSAPGQGGTNEKLFF. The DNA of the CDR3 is TGCGCCAGCAGCGCTCCGGGACAGGGAGGCACTAATGAAAAACTGTTTTTT.

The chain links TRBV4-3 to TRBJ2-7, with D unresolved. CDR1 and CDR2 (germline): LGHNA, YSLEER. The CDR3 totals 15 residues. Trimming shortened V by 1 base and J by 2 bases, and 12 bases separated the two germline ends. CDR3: CASSQAHFPAYEQYF. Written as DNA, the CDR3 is TGCGCCAGCAGCCAAGCACACTTCCCGGCCTACGAGCAGTACTTC.

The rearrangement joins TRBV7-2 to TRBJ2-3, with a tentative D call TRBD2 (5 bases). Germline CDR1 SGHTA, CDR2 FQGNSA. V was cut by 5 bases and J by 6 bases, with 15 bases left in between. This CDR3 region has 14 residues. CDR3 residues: CASSILATADTQYF. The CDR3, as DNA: TGTGCCAGCAGCATATTAGCGACGGCGGATACGCAGTATTTT.

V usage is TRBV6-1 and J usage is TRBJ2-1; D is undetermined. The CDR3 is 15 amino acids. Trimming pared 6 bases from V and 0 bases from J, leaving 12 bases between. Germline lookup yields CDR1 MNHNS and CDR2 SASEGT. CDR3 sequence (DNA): TGTGCCAGCAGCACCAACCACCGCTCCTACAATGAGCAGTTCTTC. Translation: CASSTNHRSYNEQFF.

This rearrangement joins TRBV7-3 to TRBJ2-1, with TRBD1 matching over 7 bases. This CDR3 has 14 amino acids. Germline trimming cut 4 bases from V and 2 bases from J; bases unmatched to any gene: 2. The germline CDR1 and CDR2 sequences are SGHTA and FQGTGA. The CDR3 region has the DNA TGTGCCAGCAGCTCGGGACAGACCTACAATGAGCAGTTCTTC. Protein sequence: CASSSGQTYNEQFF. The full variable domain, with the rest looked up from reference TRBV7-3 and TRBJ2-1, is GAGVSQTPSNKVTEKGKYVELRCDPISGHTALYWYRQSLGQGPEFLIYFQGTGAADDSGLPNDRFFAVRPEGSVSTLKIQRTERGDSAVYLCASSSGQTYNEQFFGPGTRLTVL.

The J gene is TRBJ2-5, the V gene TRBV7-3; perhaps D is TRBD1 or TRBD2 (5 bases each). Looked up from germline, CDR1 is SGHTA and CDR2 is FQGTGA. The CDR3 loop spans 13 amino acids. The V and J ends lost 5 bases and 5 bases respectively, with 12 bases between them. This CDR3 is CASSRGVQETQYF. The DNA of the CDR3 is TGTGCCAGCAGCCGAGGGGTCCAGGAGACCCAGTACTTC.

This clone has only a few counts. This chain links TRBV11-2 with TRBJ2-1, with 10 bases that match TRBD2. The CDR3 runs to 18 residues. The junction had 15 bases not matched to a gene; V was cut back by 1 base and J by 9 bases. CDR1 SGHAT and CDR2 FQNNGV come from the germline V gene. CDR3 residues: CASSLGASGSTSGGEQFF. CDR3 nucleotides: TGTGCCAGCAGCTTAGGAGCTAGCGGGAGTACTTCGGGAGGTGAGCAGTTCTTC.

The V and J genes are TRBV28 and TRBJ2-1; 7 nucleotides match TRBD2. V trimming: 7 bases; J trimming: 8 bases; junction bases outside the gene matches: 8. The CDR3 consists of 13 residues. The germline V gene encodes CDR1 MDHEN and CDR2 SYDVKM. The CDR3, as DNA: TGTGCCAGCACGGGAGGCAGTAGTGATGAGCAGTTCTTC. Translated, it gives CASTGGSSDEQFF. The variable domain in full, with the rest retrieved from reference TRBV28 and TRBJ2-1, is DVKVTQSSRYLVKRTGEKVFLECVQDMDHENMFWYRQDPGLGLRLIYFSYDVKMKEKGDIPEGYSVSREKKERFSLILESASTNQTSMYLCASTGGSSDEQFFGPGTRLTVL.

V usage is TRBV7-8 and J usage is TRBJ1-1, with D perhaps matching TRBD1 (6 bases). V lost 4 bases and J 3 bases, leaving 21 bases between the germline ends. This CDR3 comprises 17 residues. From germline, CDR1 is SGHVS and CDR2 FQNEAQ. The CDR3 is CASSSARGWTLDTEAFF. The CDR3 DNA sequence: TGTGCCAGCAGCTCAGCCAGGGGTTGGACATTGGACACTGAAGCTTTCTTT.

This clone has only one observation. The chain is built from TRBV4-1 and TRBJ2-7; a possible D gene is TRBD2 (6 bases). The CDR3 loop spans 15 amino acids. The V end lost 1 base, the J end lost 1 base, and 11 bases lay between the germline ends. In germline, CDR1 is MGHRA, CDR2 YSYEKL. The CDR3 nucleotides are TGCGCCAGCAGCCAAGTAGCCGGGACTTCCTACGAGCAGTACTTC. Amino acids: CASSQVAGTSYEQYF.

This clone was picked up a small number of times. Here the CDR3 reads CASSTGQGANTEAFF. The CDR3 nucleotides are TGTGCCAGCAGCACAGGACAGGGGGCGAACACTGAAGCTTTCTTT. The genes are TRBV7-9 and TRBJ1-1; TRBD1 aligns across 11 bases. The CDR3 runs 15 residues. The J segment lost 1 base and the V segment lost 5 bases, leaving 3 bases of the junction unmatched. Germline-derived CDR1 and CDR2 are SEHNR and FQNEAQ (reference sequence).

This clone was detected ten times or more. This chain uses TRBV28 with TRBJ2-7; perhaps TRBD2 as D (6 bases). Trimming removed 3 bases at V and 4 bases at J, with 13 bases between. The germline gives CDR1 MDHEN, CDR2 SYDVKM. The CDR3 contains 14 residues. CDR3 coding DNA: TGTGCCAGCAGTTTGGGACTTATGTTTTACGAGCAGTACTTC. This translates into CASSLGLMFYEQYF.

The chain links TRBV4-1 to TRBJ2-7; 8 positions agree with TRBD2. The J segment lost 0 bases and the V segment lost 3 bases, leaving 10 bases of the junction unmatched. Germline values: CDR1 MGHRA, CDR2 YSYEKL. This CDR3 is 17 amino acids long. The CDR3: CASSHGLERGISYEQYF. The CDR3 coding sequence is TGCGCCAGCAGCCACGGGCTGGAGCGGGGGATCTCCTACGAGCAGTACTTC.

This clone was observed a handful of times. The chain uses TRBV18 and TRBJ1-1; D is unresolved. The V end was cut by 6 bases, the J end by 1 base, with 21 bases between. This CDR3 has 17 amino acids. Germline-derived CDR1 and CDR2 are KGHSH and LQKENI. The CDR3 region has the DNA TGTGCCAGCTCGCCTCGGACGGACCTGGATACGAACACTGAAGCTTTCTTT. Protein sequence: CASSPRTDLDTNTEAFF.

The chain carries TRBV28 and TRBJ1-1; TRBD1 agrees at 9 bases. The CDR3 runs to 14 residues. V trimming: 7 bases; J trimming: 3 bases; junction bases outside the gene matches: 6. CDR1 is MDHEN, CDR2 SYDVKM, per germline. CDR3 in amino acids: CASTTGGRDTEAFF. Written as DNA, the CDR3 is TGTGCCAGCACCACAGGGGGCCGGGACACTGAAGCTTTCTTT.

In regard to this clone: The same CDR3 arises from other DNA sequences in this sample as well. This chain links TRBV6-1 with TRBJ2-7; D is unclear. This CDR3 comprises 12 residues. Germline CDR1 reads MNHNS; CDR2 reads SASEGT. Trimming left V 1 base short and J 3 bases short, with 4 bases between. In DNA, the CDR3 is TGTGCCAGCAGTGAAGTCGGCTACGAGCAGTACTTC. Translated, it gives CASSEVGYEQYF.

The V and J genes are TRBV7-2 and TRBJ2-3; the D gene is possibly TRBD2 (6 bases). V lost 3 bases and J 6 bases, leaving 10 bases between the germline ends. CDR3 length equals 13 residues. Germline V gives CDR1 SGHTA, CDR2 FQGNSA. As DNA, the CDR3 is TGTGCCAGCAGCTTCACGGGGGAGGATACGCAGTATTTT. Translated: CASSFTGEDTQYF.

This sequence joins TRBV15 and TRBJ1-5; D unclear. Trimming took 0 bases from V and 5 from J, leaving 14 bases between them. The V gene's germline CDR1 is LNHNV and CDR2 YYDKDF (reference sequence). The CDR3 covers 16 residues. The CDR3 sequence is CATSRDIMGADQPQHF. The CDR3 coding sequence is TGTGCCACCAGCAGAGATATTATGGGCGCGGATCAGCCCCAGCATTTT.